The rows below give T cell receptor beta chains drawn from one sample of a study of shared clonotypes between healthy human individuals. Assay used: immunoSEQ multiplex PCR; TCRdb lists only in-frame clones, some missing. The data contain 550,000 to 850,000 clones, 72% of them singletons. The sequencing input was memory CD4+ T cells sorted from blood. All receptors come from a woman in her 30s in good health. Both conserved end residues are part of each CDR3. Only some rows state a clone size, as once, few, many or a class for expanded clones.

>TRBV4-1|-
CASSQDRTSGANVLTF
>TRBV7-3|-
CASSHYPAPGQITDTQYF
>TRBV7-9|-
CASSLRGTGIIFF
>TRBV7-2|-
CASSRTASSYNEQFF
>TRBV6-1|many
CASSVQSQNYEQYF
>TRBV5-6|-
CASSLIGRTSGEQYF
>TRBV5-1|many
CASSPDSSSYNEQFF
>TRBV18|-
CASSRSEGEDYEQYF
>TRBV5-4|few
CASSYGLAGGPANEQFF
>TRBV6-8|-
CASRTNPRDEQFF
>TRBV28|-
CASTRPTDYGYTF
>TRBV5-1|-
CASCVGTNTGELFF
>TRBV10-2|few
CASRRGPTVNEKLFF
>TRBV7-9|-
CASSLVGNEQFF
>TRBV28|-
CASTGDLFYEQYF
>TRBV5-1|few
CASSWSGRAGETQYF
>TRBV30|-
CAWSLGGGPKYF
>TRBV11-3|-
CASSSRDEQFF
>TRBV4-2|few
CASSQRPQTSTLETQYF
>TRBV10-2|-
CASSESGTSGRETQYF
>TRBV5-1|-
CASSEQGALGEQYF
>TRBV7-9|many
CASSPTGSGEKLFF
>TRBV6-5|-
CASSYLSGSGTDTQYF
>TRBV9|few
CASSVAGTGDEKLFF
>TRBV6-6|many
CASSYSLETGELFF
>TRBV15|few
CATSRDQGGLLNTGELFF
>TRBV19|once
CASRSSGGTGELFF
>TRBV5-1|-
CASSPGQGREKLFF
>TRBV7-2|-
CASSLGRGTYEQYF
>TRBV5-1|few
CASSAGGPNHNEQFF
>TRBV11-2|once
CASSSDTDTQYF
>TRBV18|-
CASSLDRRGGYGYTF
>TRBV2|many
CASSLGDAPSMEYF
>TRBV7-3|once
CASSEGHFPQETQYF
>TRBV7-6|once
CASSLEVGQPQHF
>TRBV20-1|-
CSAKLDGYTF
>TRBV28|-
CASSSWDGYEQYF
>TRBV5-6|few
CASSSGRTGPLQEGKLFF
>TRBV2|-
CASRGELTDYGYTF